This passage covers 9 T cell receptor beta chains from one sample sequenced in a study of early T cells in non-severe SARS-CoV-2 infection. TCRdb reprocessed the 5' RACE reads with MiXCR, giving one entry per CDR3 protein. The data hold tens of thousands of distinct CDR3 sequences, with 15% observed a single time. Material for sequencing was whole blood. Receptors originate from an adult who was a healthcare worker with PCR-confirmed SARS-CoV-2 infection or an uninfected control (not recorded which).

J is TRBJ1-2 and V is TRBV7-2; no definite D call. The CDR3 runs to 14 residues. Germline assignment: CDR1 SGHTA and CDR2 FQGNSA. V was shortened by 3 bases and J by 7 bases, with 15 bases between the two germline ends. CDR3 region: CASSFQEHSSGYTF. Written as DNA, the CDR3 is TGTGCCAGCAGCTTTCAGGAACACTCCTCTGGCTACACCTTC.

The gene calls are TRBV28 and TRBJ1-5; no reliable D call. CDR3 size: 13 residues. V gave up 8 bases and J gave up 3 bases, with 11 bases separating them. Germline CDR1 and CDR2: MDHEN and SYDVKM. CDR3 region: CASDLGLNQPQHF. The DNA of the CDR3 is TGTGCCAGCGATCTGGGTCTCAATCAGCCCCAGCATTTT.

DNA for the CDR3: TGTGCCAGCAGCTATCTAGAAAATACGCAGTATTTT. It yields the protein CASSYLENTQYF. The chain links TRBV28 to TRBJ2-3; D call uncertain. The length of the CDR3 is 12 residues. V was cut by 6 bases and J by 7 bases, with 11 bases left in between. Germline lookup yields CDR1 MDHEN and CDR2 SYDVKM.

The chain couples TRBV6-6 to TRBJ1-2; D gene uncertain. V was trimmed by 3 bases and J by 6 bases, leaving 14 bases between them. The length of the CDR3 is 14 residues. CDR1 and CDR2 (germline): MNHNY, SVGAGI (reference sequence). The CDR3 DNA follows: TGTGCCAGCAGTTATTATAGGGAGTCGAATGGCTACACCTTC. Its translation: CASSYYRESNGYTF.

This clonotype was counted ten times or more. V usage is TRBV11-2 and J usage is TRBJ2-7, with 8 bases fitting TRBD1. The germline gives CDR1 SGHAT, CDR2 FQNNGV. With 5 bases clipped from V and 3 bases from J, the junction kept 6 bases outside the gene matches. This CDR3 comprises 14 residues. CDR3 loop: CASSLTTGVYEQYF. The CDR3 nucleotides are TGTGCCAGCAGCCTCACGACAGGGGTCTACGAGCAGTACTTC.

The chain recombines TRBV12-3 or TRBV12-4 with TRBJ1-2, with no clear D. Trimming shortened V by 2 bases and J by 1 base, and 5 bases separated the two germline ends. CDR3 length: 13 residues. The CDR3 DNA follows: TGTGCCAGCAGTTTAACTATTAACTATGGCTACACCTTC. Translation: CASSLTINYGYTF.

CDR3 residues: CASSWGSPGELFF. CDR3 DNA: TGCGCCAGCAGCTGGGGGAGCCCCGGGGAGCTGTTTTTT. The V gene is TRBV4-1, the J gene TRBJ2-2; D assignment may be TRBD1 or TRBD2 (5 bases each). Germline assignment: CDR1 MGHRA and CDR2 YSYEKL. This CDR3 region has 13 residues. V was clipped by 5 bases and J by 6 bases, with 10 bases between them.

This clonotype was counted only a few times. The V call is TRBV5-1, the J call TRBJ2-7, with TRBD1 identical over 8 bases. The CDR3 is 14 amino acids. Germline values: CDR1 SGHRS, CDR2 YFSETQ. J gave up 6 bases and V 0 bases, and 5 bases lay outside the gene matches. The CDR3 loop reads CASSLAPGGREQYF. The CDR3 coding sequence is TGCGCCAGCAGCTTGGCCCCAGGGGGCCGCGAGCAGTACTTC.

The chain links TRBV5-1 to TRBJ2-1; D is perhaps TRBD1 (6 bases). There are 13 residues in the CDR3. The V end lost 2 bases, the J end lost 7 bases, and 10 bases lay between the germline ends. Germline CDR1 SGHRS, CDR2 YFSETQ. The CDR3 loop is CASSFTGSNEQFF. In DNA, the CDR3 is TGCGCCAGCAGCTTTACAGGGTCGAATGAGCAGTTCTTC.